A selection of T cell receptor beta chains follows, all from one sample in a study of blood T cell repertoires in COVID-19. Sequenced by immunoSEQ multiplex PCR; TCRdb stores in-frame clones only, minus some. This table has about 280,000 clones, around 85% appearing once. Sequencing was carried out using peripheral blood. The receptors originated from a woman in her thirties who had recovered from COVID-19. Each CDR3 is given with its conserved first and last residue. Each record gives: D gene, clone size, V gene, J gene, CDR3 protein, CDR3 DNA. The D gene is left open where the match is weak. Clone size is shown for a subset of rows, as once, few, many or a class of expanded clone.

>.|.|TRBV10-1|TRBJ2-1
CASRQLVGYVNEQFF
TGCGCCAGCAGGCAACTAGTGGGGTACGTCAATGAGCAGTTCTTC
>.|.|TRBV5-1|TRBJ1-5
CASSRDPEKKPQHF
TGCGCCAGCAGCCGGGATCCGGAAAAGAAGCCCCAGCATTTT
>.|.|TRBV7-6|TRBJ2-7
CASSLTQVYEQYF
TGTGCCAGCAGCTTAACACAGGTCTACGAGCAGTACTTC
>.|few|TRBV3-1/TRBV3-2|TRBJ1-2
CASSPPGAGYTF
TGTGCCAGCAGCCCACCAGGGGCTGGCTACACCTTC
>TRBD2|.|TRBV30|TRBJ2-7
CAWSEVLAGAQYF
TGTGCCTGGAGTGAGGTGCTAGCGGGGGCGCAGTACTTC
>TRBD1|.|TRBV7-2|TRBJ1-2
CASSLAVAGTGDGYTF
TGTGCCAGCAGCTTAGCAGTAGCCGGGACAGGGGATGGCTACACCTTC
>TRBD1|.|TRBV24-1|TRBJ2-5
CATSDSGTGGETQYF
TGTGCCACCAGTGACTCCGGGACAGGTGGAGAGACCCAGTACTTC
>.|.|TRBV7-9|TRBJ2-2
CASRSNLGENTGELFF
TGTGCCAGCAGGTCGAATTTAGGGGAAAACACCGGGGAGCTGTTTTTT
>TRBD1|.|TRBV7-6|TRBJ1-4
CASSLDDWDRVNEKLFF
TGTGCCAGCAGCTTAGATGATTGGGACAGGGTTAATGAAAAACTGTTTTTT
>.|.|TRBV29-1|TRBJ1-5
CSVGAQVGQPQHF
TGCAGCGTGGGAGCTCAGGTGGGTCAGCCCCAGCATTTT
>TRBD2|.|TRBV10-3|TRBJ2-1
CAISLAGDHNEQFF
TGTGCCATCAGTCTAGCGGGAGATCACAATGAGCAGTTCTTC
>TRBD2|.|TRBV13|TRBJ2-7
CASSLNTGGPYEQYF
TGTGCCAGCAGCTTAAACACGGGGGGACCCTACGAGCAGTACTTC
>.|.|TRBV5-1|TRBJ2-3
CASRGSTDTQYF
TGCGCCAGCAGAGGGAGTACAGATACGCAGTATTTT
>.|.|TRBV19|TRBJ2-1
CASSQTRLDEQFF
TGTGCCAGTAGCCAGACAAGGTTGGATGAGCAGTTCTTC
>.|.|TRBV7-2|TRBJ1-2
CASSATGPTQHGYTF
TGTGCCAGCAGCGCGACAGGACCCACGCAGCATGGCTACACCTTC
>.|.|TRBV7-6|TRBJ1-2
CASSPEEGNGYTF
TGTGCCAGCAGCCCCGAGGAGGGAAACGGCTACACCTTC